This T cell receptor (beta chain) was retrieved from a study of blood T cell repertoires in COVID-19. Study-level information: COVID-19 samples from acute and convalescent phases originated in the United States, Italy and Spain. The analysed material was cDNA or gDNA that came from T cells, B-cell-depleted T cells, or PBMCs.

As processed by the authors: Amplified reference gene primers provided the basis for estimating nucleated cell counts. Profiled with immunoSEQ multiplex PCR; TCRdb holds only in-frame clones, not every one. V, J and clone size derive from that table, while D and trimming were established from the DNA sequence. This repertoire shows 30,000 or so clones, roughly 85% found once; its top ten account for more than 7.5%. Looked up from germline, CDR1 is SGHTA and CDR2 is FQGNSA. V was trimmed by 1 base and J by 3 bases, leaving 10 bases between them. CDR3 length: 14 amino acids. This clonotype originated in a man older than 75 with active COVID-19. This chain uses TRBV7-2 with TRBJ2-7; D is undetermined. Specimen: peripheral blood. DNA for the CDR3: TGTGCCAGCAGCTTAGATGCGGAGAACTACGAGCAGTACTTC. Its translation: CASSLDAENYEQYF. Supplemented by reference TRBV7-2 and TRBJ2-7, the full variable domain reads GAGVSQSPSNKVTEKGKDVELRCDPISGHTALYWYRQSLGQGLEFLIYFQGNSAPDKSGLPSDRFSAERTGGSVSTLTIQRTQQEDSAVYLCASSLDAENYEQYFGPGTRLTVT.